The 29 T cell receptor beta chains reported below all come from one sample, sequenced in a study of cytomegalovirus exposure and HLA in healthy donors. Primers for the PCR totalled 60 Vbeta and 13 Jbeta. Sequencing was performed with immunoSEQ multiplex PCR; in TCRdb, only in-frame clones are kept and a portion is missing. The sample shows around 98,000 clones, around 80% of them seen only once. The sequenced sample was PBMCs. Every receptor here comes from a human donor in good health.

V and J are TRBV4-1 and TRBJ2-2, with D tentatively TRBD2 (6 bases). Looked up from germline, CDR1 is MGHRA and CDR2 is YSYEKL. This CDR3 contains 17 residues. The ends were cut back, 3 bases at V and 1 base at J, with 15 bases in the middle. The CDR3 reads CASSHTLGGRNTGELFF. In nucleotides, the CDR3 is TGCGCCAGCAGCCACACGCTGGGGGGAAGGAACACCGGGGAGCTGTTTTTT.

V usage is TRBV12-1 and J usage is TRBJ1-5; the table's D call, TRBD1, was not checked against the DNA. TRBV12-1 is a recognized pseudogene. There are 18 residues in the CDR3. Here the CDR3 reads CASSFGDSPVYSNQPQHF. Here the CDR3 DNA reads TGTGCCAGCAGCTTTGGGGACAGTCCCGTCTATAGCAATCAGCCCCAGCATTTT.

V is TRBV5-1 and J is TRBJ2-2; D gene uncertain. CDR3 length: 15 residues. Germline V CDR1 and CDR2: SGHRS, YFSETQ. Trimming left V 4 bases short and J 3 bases short, with 13 bases between. CDR3 region: CASSQAVPDTGELFF. CDR3 nucleotide sequence: TGCGCCAGCAGCCAGGCAGTACCAGACACCGGGGAGCTGTTTTTT.

V usage is TRBV5-4 and J usage is TRBJ2-1; the match to TRBD2 covers 7 bases. The V and J ends lost 4 bases and 9 bases, in that order; junction bases with no gene match: 16. This CDR3 has 16 residues. Germline CDR1 and CDR2: SGHNT and YYREEE (reference sequence). Written as DNA, the CDR3 is TGTGCCAGCAGCGCTAGTCGGGGACTATCAATCGTTGAGCAGTTCTTC. Its protein is CASSASRGLSIVEQFF.

In regard to this clone: A read error may produce the germline difference seen at one junction end. V is TRBV19 and J is TRBJ1-2; D unresolved. The CDR3 covers 15 residues. Looked up from germline, CDR1 is LNHDA and CDR2 is SQIVND (reference sequence). The CDR3 nucleotides read TGTGCCAGTAGTATAGGAAGAATGGGCCGGCCTGATCAAGCCTTC. It translates to CASSIGRMGRPDQAF.

The chain recombines TRBV5-6 with TRBJ1-2; 9 bases map to TRBD1. Germline V CDR1 and CDR2: SGHDT, YYEEEE. CDR3 length equals 12 residues. V lost 4 bases and J lost 12; bases outside the gene matches: 7. In nucleotides, the CDR3 is TGTGCCAGCAGCCCCGGGACAGGGAGCGACACCTTC. Its translation: CASSPGTGSDTF.

In this sample, this clone turned up once. This chain links TRBV23-1 with TRBJ1-6; 7 nucleotides align to TRBD1. TRBV23-1 is known as an ORF, though its function is uncertain. Trimming at V came to 6 bases and at J to 3 bases, leaving 5 bases not matched to a gene. The CDR3 is 15 residues long. The CDR3 is CASSSQGHYNSPLHF. In DNA, the CDR3 is TGCGCCAGCAGCTCACAGGGGCACTATAATTCACCCCTCCACTTT.

The chain has TRBV5-4 and TRBJ1-1, with D unresolved. V lost 4 bases to trimming and J lost 0 bases, with 16 bases between them. Germline-derived CDR1 and CDR2 are SGHNT and YYREEE (reference sequence). The CDR3 totals 16 residues. The CDR3 region is CASSLPSGRMNTEAFF. In nucleotides, the CDR3 is TGTGCCAGCAGCCTTCCTAGCGGCAGGATGAACACTGAAGCTTTCTTT.

The J gene is TRBJ1-6, the V gene TRBV5-6; D is ambiguous. With 0 bases removed from V and 10 bases from J, the gap between germline ends came to 8 bases. Germline V CDR1 and CDR2: SGHDT, YYEEEE. The CDR3 runs to 13 residues. The CDR3 sequence: CASSLEAGSPLHF. CDR3 in DNA: TGTGCCAGCAGCTTGGAGGCAGGATCACCCCTCCACTTT. Variable domain in full (rest from reference TRBV5-6 and TRBJ1-6): DAGVTQSPTHLIKTRGQQVTLRCSPKSGHDTVSWYQQALGQGPQFIFQYYEEEERQRGNFPDRFSGHQFPNYSSELNVNALLLGDSALYLCASSLEAGSPLHFGNGTRLTVT.

The chain has TRBV10-3 and TRBJ2-3, with D possibly being TRBD2 (6 bases). Germline V gene lookup returns CDR1 ENHRY and CDR2 SYGVKD. This CDR3 comprises 17 residues. V lost 7 bases, J lost 4 bases, and 24 bases lay in between. The CDR3 spells CAINPDGAGIVPDTQYF. Here the CDR3 DNA reads TGTGCCATCAACCCCGACGGGGCGGGAATTGTGCCAGATACGCAGTATTTT.

The CDR3: CASSPTGLSYEQYF. The CDR3 coding sequence is TGTGCCAGCAGCCCTACGGGACTTTCCTACGAGCAGTACTTC. The chain employs TRBV6-5 and TRBJ2-5; tentatively, D is TRBD2 (6 bases). The DNA end is a closer match to TRBJ2-7, so the J assignment may be wrong. This CDR3 spans 14 amino acids. CDR1 is MNHEY, CDR2 SVGAGI, per germline.

The chain couples TRBV6-5 to TRBJ1-2; the D is unclear. The CDR3 spans 14 residues. Deletions cut 2 bases from V and 4 bases from J, with 11 bases between. Germline lookup yields CDR1 MNHEY and CDR2 SVGAGI. The CDR3: CASSYGQAGYGYTF. In DNA form, the CDR3 reads TGTGCCAGCAGTTACGGGCAGGCCGGCTATGGCTACACCTTC.

The chain has TRBV11-3 and TRBJ1-6, with 8 bases identical to TRBD1. CDR3 length: 15 residues. Per germline, CDR1 SGHNT and CDR2 YENEEA. V was pared by 5 bases and J by 7 bases, with 7 bases of the junction left unmatched. CDR3 nucleotide sequence: TGTGCCAGCAGCGACAACAGGGGGAAGAATTCACCCCTCCACTTT. It yields the protein CASSDNRGKNSPLHF. The full variable domain, in which reference TRBV11-3 and TRBJ1-6 provide the parts outside the CDR3, is EAGVVQSPRYKIIEKKQPVAFWCNPISGHNTLYWYLQNLGQGPELLIRYENEEAVDDSQLPKDRFSAERLKGVDSTLKIQPAELGDSAVYLCASSDNRGKNSPLHFGNGTRLTVT.

In its sample, this clone was seen once. The chain recombines TRBV5-4 with TRBJ2-3, with 9 nucleotides matching TRBD2. Germline CDR1 SGHNT, CDR2 YYREEE (reference sequence). CDR3 length: 17 residues. With V trimmed by 5 bases and J by 0 bases, 10 bases remained unmatched. As DNA, the CDR3 is TGTGCCAGCAGACTTGGAGGACTAGCGTACAGCACAGATACGCAGTATTTT. Translated, it gives CASRLGGLAYSTDTQYF.

This clone appeared a few times. The V gene is TRBV9, the J gene TRBJ2-3, with TRBD2 matching 11 bases. V was pared by 4 bases and J by 4 bases, with 5 bases of the junction left unmatched. Germline assignment: CDR1 SGDLS and CDR2 YYNGEE. This CDR3 region has 15 residues. In DNA form, the CDR3 reads TGTGCCAGCAGCCTAGCGGGGGGCCCCCCAGATACGCAGTATTTT. This translates into CASSLAGGPPDTQYF. Variable domain in full (rest from reference TRBV9 and TRBJ2-3): DSGVTQTPKHLITATGQRVTLRCSPRSGDLSVYWYQQSLDQGLQFLIQYYNGEERAKGNILERFSAQQFPDLHSELNLSSLELGDSALYFCASSLAGGPPDTQYFGPGTRLTVL.

This clone was observed a handful of times. The chain carries TRBV6-5 and TRBJ1-1, with no clear D. The CDR3 sequence is 15 residues long. Per the germline V gene, CDR1 is MNHEY and CDR2 is SVGAGI. Trimming shortened V by 5 bases and J by 1 base, and 14 bases separated the two germline ends. The CDR3 DNA reads as TGTGCCAGCAGTCGGGCTACGCGGGGGAACACTGAAGCTTTCTTT. It specifies CASSRATRGNTEAFF.

The sample holds a few counts of this clone. The genes are TRBV10-1 and TRBJ1-1, with D possibly being TRBD1 (6 bases). CDR1 and CDR2 from the germline V gene are WNHNN and SYGVQD (reference sequence). V was clipped by 5 bases and J by 0 bases, with 16 bases between them. CDR3 length: 16 residues. CDR3 residues: CASSPDRRYMNTEAFF. The CDR3 DNA reads as TGCGCCAGCAGTCCGGACAGAAGGTACATGAACACTGAAGCTTTCTTT.

About this clone itself: One end of the junction does not line up with germline, which may come from a read error. The chain has TRBV7-9 and TRBJ2-1; TRBD2 matches 7 bases. The CDR3 covers 19 residues. The germline V gene encodes CDR1 SEHNR and CDR2 FQNEAQ (reference sequence). CDR3 loop: CSSIDGVAGTVRSYNEQFF. The CDR3 bases are TGTTCCAGCATCGACGGAGTAGCGGGCACTGTCCGCTCCTACAATGAGCAGTTCTTC.

This clone was seen only a few times. The J gene is TRBJ2-1, the V gene TRBV19, with 11 bases aligning to TRBD2. Germline values: CDR1 LNHDA, CDR2 SQIVND (reference sequence). V trimming: 4 bases; J trimming: 14 bases; junction bases outside the gene matches: 13. The CDR3 is made up of 15 amino acids. CDR3 sequence: CASSTPGSGRAKEFF. CDR3 sequence (DNA): TGTGCCAGTAGTACCCCGGGTAGCGGGAGGGCCAAAGAGTTCTTC.

The chain uses TRBV7-2 and TRBJ1-2, with D tentatively TRBD1 (5 bases). CDR1 and CDR2 (germline): SGHTA, FQGNSA. The length of the CDR3 is 13 residues. Trimming removed 2 bases at V and 2 bases at J, with 6 bases between. This chain's CDR3 is CASSLRGNYGYTF. For the CDR3, the DNA is TGTGCCAGCAGCTTACGGGGGAACTATGGCTACACCTTC.

The chain joins TRBV15 to TRBJ1-5; a weak D match, TRBD1 (6 bases). The CDR3 runs 16 residues. The germline V gene has CDR1 LNHNV and CDR2 YYDKDF (reference sequence). Trimming left V 0 bases short and J 2 bases short, with 11 bases between. CDR3 sequence reads: CATSREGGGGNQPQHF. The CDR3 region has the DNA TGTGCCACCAGCAGAGAAGGCGGGGGCGGCAATCAGCCCCAGCATTTT.

The chain links TRBV4-1 to TRBJ2-1; TRBD2 matches at 7 bases. V was pared by 0 bases and J by 7 bases, with 15 bases of the junction left unmatched. This CDR3 region has 18 residues. Germline loops: CDR1 MGHRA, CDR2 YSYEKL. CDR3 DNA: TGCGCCAGCAGCCAAGAACCCTCTAGCGGTAGATTATTAAATGAGCAGTTCTTC. Amino acids: CASSQEPSSGRLLNEQFF.

The rearrangement joins TRBV11-1 to TRBJ1-3; no reliable D call. Germline lookup yields CDR1 SGHAT and CDR2 FQDESV (reference sequence). The CDR3 extends over 13 amino acids. Between the trimmed V and J ends, which lost 5 bases and 3 bases, there was a span of 8 bases. The DNA for the CDR3 is TGTGCCAGCAGCCATTACAGTGGAAACACCATATATTTT. Protein sequence: CASSHYSGNTIYF. The variable domain in full, with the rest retrieved from reference TRBV11-1 and TRBJ1-3, is EAEVAQSPRYKITEKSQAVAFWCDPISGHATLYWYRQILGQGPELLVQFQDESVVDDSQLPKDRFSAERLKGVDSTLKIQPAELGDSAMYLCASSHYSGNTIYFGEGSWLTVV.

The chain has TRBV6-1 and TRBJ1-5; D gene unclear. Germline CDR1 MNHNS, CDR2 SASEGT. The ends were cut back, 1 base at V and 4 bases at J, with 11 bases in the middle. The CDR3 runs to 15 residues. This chain's CDR3 is CASSEGQVRNQPQHF. The CDR3 DNA reads TGTGCCAGCAGTGAAGGGCAGGTCCGTAATCAGCCCCAGCATTTT.

This clone was counted a single time. The chain recombines TRBV5-4 with TRBJ2-5; 7 bases are a match to TRBD1. This CDR3 has 14 residues. Germline CDR1 reads SGHNT; CDR2 reads YYREEE (reference sequence). Trimming took 4 bases from V and 3 from J; bases not matched to a gene: 6. This chain's CDR3 is CASSQPTGEETQYF. CDR3 DNA: TGTGCCAGCAGCCAGCCAACAGGGGAAGAGACCCAGTACTTC.

The V and J genes are TRBV9 and TRBJ2-1; TRBD2 aligns across 8 bases. V lost 6 bases, J lost 8 bases, and 16 bases stayed unmatched. Per the germline V gene, CDR1 is SGDLS and CDR2 is YYNGEE. This CDR3 has 16 amino acids. CDR3 bases: TGTGCCAGCAATACTCGACGGGGGGGCTTAAGGGATGAGCAGTTCTTC. Its translation is CASNTRRGGLRDEQFF.

The genes are TRBV25-1 and TRBJ1-2; the D is unclear. This CDR3 region has 14 residues. From germline, CDR1 is MGHDK and CDR2 SYGVNS. Trimming shortened V by 6 bases and J by 8 bases, and 19 bases separated the two germline ends. The CDR3 nucleotides are TGTGCCAGCAGAAAGGCGGCCTCCGGGGAGGGCTACACCTTC. This encodes CASRKAASGEGYTF.

The V call is TRBV9, the J call TRBJ1-1; TRBD1 matches 9 bases. V was pared by 4 bases and J by 6 bases, with 7 bases of the junction left unmatched. Germline V gives CDR1 SGDLS, CDR2 YYNGEE. There are 14 residues in the CDR3. CDR3 nucleotides: TGTGCCAGCAGCCCAGAGGGACAGGGTTCTGAAGCTTTCTTT. Residues: CASSPEGQGSEAFF.

The gene calls are TRBV29-1 and TRBJ2-7, with 8 bases matching TRBD1. Trimming cost V 4 bases and J 6 bases; bases outside gene matches: 5. This CDR3 spans 12 amino acids. The germline CDR1 and CDR2 sequences are SQVTM and ANQGSEA. This CDR3 is CSVGTGNGEQYF. The CDR3 DNA reads TGCAGCGTTGGGACAGGGAACGGCGAGCAGTACTTC.